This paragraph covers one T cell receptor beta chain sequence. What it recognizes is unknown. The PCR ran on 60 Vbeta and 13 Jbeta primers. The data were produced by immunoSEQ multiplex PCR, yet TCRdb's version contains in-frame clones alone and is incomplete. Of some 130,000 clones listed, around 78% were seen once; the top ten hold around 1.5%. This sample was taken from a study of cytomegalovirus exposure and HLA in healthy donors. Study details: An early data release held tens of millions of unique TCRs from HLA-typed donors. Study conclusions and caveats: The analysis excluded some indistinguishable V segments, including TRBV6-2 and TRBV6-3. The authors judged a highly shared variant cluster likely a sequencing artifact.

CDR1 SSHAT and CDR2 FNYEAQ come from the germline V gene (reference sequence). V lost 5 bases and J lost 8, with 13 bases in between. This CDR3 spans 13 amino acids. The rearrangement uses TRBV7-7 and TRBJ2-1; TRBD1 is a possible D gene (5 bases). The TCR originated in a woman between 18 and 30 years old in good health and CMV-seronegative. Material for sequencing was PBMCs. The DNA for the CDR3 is TGTGCCAGCAGCCGTTCAGCCAGGGATGAGCAGTTCTTC. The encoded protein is CASSRSARDEQFF. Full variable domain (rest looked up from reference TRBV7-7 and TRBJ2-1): GAGVSQSPRYKVTKRGQDVTLRCDPISSHATLYWYQQALGQGPEFLTYFNYEAQPDKSGLPSDRFSAERPEGSISTLTIQRTEQRDSAMYRCASSRSARDEQFFGPGTRLTVL.